The rows below give T cell receptor beta chains drawn from one sample of a study of T cell responses to AZD1222 COVID-19 vaccine. Repertoires were generated with immunoSEQ multiplex PCR, while TCRdb's copy carries only in-frame clones and drops some. The repertoire holds about 180,000 clones, with about 86% as singletons. The starting material was peripheral blood, obtained on day 0 of AZD1222 vaccination. Source of these receptors: an adult in good health. The CDR3 runs from the conserved cysteine through the conserved F or W. The order of the fields is J gene, clone size, V gene, D gene, CDR3 protein, CDR3 DNA. The D gene is left open where the match is weak. Clone size is not always given. Where it is, it says once, few, many or a class for expanded clones.

j_gene: TRBJ1-1
abundance: once
v_gene: TRBV24-1
d_gene: .
CDR3aa: CATTEEGPRYPAFF
CDR3nt: TGTGCCACCACAGAGGAAGGACCTAGATATCCAGCTTTCTTT

j_gene: TRBJ1-6
abundance: .
v_gene: TRBV3-1/TRBV3-2
d_gene: .
CDR3aa: CASSPKGGENSPLHF
CDR3nt: TGTGCCAGCAGCCCAAAGGGGGGCGAGAATTCACCCCTCCACTTT

j_gene: TRBJ1-5
abundance: .
v_gene: TRBV5-4
d_gene: .
CDR3aa: CASSLGPGAGNQPQHF
CDR3nt: TGTGCCAGCAGCTTGGGACCGGGGGCGGGCAATCAGCCCCAGCATTTT

j_gene: TRBJ2-2
abundance: .
v_gene: TRBV5-1
d_gene: .
CDR3aa: CASSLGGRVTGELFF
CDR3nt: TGCGCCAGCAGCTTGGGGGGGCGCGTCACCGGGGAGCTGTTTTTT

j_gene: TRBJ2-3
abundance: .
v_gene: TRBV9
d_gene: .
CDR3aa: CANPHVGTSTDTQYF
CDR3nt: TGTGCCAACCCCCATGTAGGCACTAGCACAGATACGCAGTATTTT

j_gene: TRBJ2-3
abundance: .
v_gene: TRBV11-1
d_gene: TRBD2
CDR3aa: CASSLGTSGVTDTQYF
CDR3nt: TGTGCCAGCAGCTTAGGGACTAGCGGGGTGACAGATACGCAGTATTTT

j_gene: TRBJ1-2
abundance: .
v_gene: TRBV30
d_gene: .
CDR3aa: CAWKENGYTF
CDR3nt: TGTGCCTGGAAAGAGAATGGCTACACCTTC

j_gene: TRBJ2-3
abundance: .
v_gene: TRBV29-1
d_gene: .
CDR3aa: CSSRGGKSRGSDTQYF
CDR3nt: TGCAGCAGCCGGGGCGGGAAGTCCCGGGGGTCAGATACGCAGTATTTT

j_gene: TRBJ1-5
abundance: .
v_gene: TRBV5-1
d_gene: .
CDR3aa: CASSLDNYSNQPQHF
CDR3nt: TGCGCCAGCAGCTTGGATAATTATAGCAATCAGCCCCAGCATTTT

j_gene: TRBJ1-5
abundance: once
v_gene: TRBV18
d_gene: TRBD1
CDR3aa: CASSLDDRAPQHF
CDR3nt: TGTGCCAGCTCACTAGACGACAGGGCGCCCCAGCATTTT

j_gene: TRBJ2-1
abundance: .
v_gene: TRBV3-1/TRBV3-2
d_gene: .
CDR3aa: CASSQTAGKNEQFF
CDR3nt: TGTGCCAGCAGCCAAACGGCGGGGAAAAATGAGCAGTTCTTC

j_gene: TRBJ2-7
abundance: .
v_gene: TRBV5-1
d_gene: TRBD1
CDR3aa: CASAPRGQAYEQYF
CDR3nt: TGCGCCAGCGCCCCCCGGGGACAGGCTTACGAGCAGTACTTC

j_gene: TRBJ1-6
abundance: .
v_gene: TRBV5-6
d_gene: .
CDR3aa: CASSLAGGSYNSPLHF
CDR3nt: TGTGCCAGCAGCTTGGCTGGGGGATCCTATAATTCACCCCTCCACTTT

j_gene: TRBJ2-5
abundance: .
v_gene: TRBV6-5
d_gene: .
CDR3aa: CAGGTHAVKETQYF
CDR3nt: TGTGCCGGGGGAACACACGCAGTTAAGGAGACCCAGTACTTC

j_gene: TRBJ1-1
abundance: .
v_gene: TRBV7-2
d_gene: .
CDR3aa: CASSSQTGRTEAFF
CDR3nt: TGTGCCAGCAGCTCACAGACCGGGAGGACTGAAGCTTTCTTT

j_gene: TRBJ1-3
abundance: .
v_gene: TRBV6-5
d_gene: TRBD1
CDR3aa: CASSQPGGGNTIYF
CDR3nt: TGTGCCAGCAGCCAGCCAGGGGGCGGGAACACCATATATTTT

j_gene: TRBJ1-1
abundance: .
v_gene: TRBV28
d_gene: TRBD1
CDR3aa: CASSTTGGAFF
CDR3nt: TGTGCCAGCAGTACAACAGGGGGAGCTTTCTTT

j_gene: TRBJ2-2
abundance: once
v_gene: TRBV6-5
d_gene: TRBD1
CDR3aa: CASRRQGITGELFF
CDR3nt: TGTGCCAGCAGGCGACAGGGGATCACCGGGGAGCTGTTTTTT

j_gene: TRBJ1-3
abundance: .
v_gene: TRBV12-5
d_gene: .
CDR3aa: CASGTPGLYEAGNTIYF
CDR3nt: TGTGCTAGTGGTACCCCGGGACTGTACGAAGCCGGAAACACCATATATTTT

j_gene: TRBJ1-2
abundance: .
v_gene: TRBV10-3
d_gene: .
CDR3aa: CAIRWGLNDGYTF
CDR3nt: TGTGCCATCCGTTGGGGGTTAAATGATGGCTACACCTTC

j_gene: TRBJ1-2
abundance: .
v_gene: TRBV9
d_gene: .
CDR3aa: CASSVDAGNRGYTF
CDR3nt: TGTGCCAGCAGCGTAGACGCGGGGAACCGTGGCTACACCTTC

j_gene: TRBJ1-5
abundance: .
v_gene: TRBV2
d_gene: .
CDR3aa: CASRSSAGSNQPQHF
CDR3nt: TGTGCCAGCAGATCCTCGGCGGGGAGCAATCAGCCCCAGCATTTT

j_gene: TRBJ1-4
abundance: .
v_gene: TRBV6-2/TRBV6-3
d_gene: .
CDR3aa: CASSYSIRDPTNEKLFF
CDR3nt: TGTGCCAGCAGTTACTCGATCCGGGACCCAACTAATGAAAAACTGTTTTTT

j_gene: TRBJ1-1
abundance: .
v_gene: TRBV6-6
d_gene: .
CDR3aa: CASRISNGPYTEAFF
CDR3nt: TGTGCCAGCAGAATCTCAAATGGACCGTATACTGAAGCTTTCTTT

j_gene: TRBJ1-1
abundance: .
v_gene: TRBV27
d_gene: .
CDR3aa: CASSLLGGLGEAFF
CDR3nt: TGTGCCAGCAGTCTTTTGGGGGGGTTAGGTGAAGCTTTCTTT

j_gene: TRBJ2-7
abundance: .
v_gene: TRBV3-1/TRBV3-2
d_gene: .
CDR3aa: CASSGGHEQYF
CDR3nt: TGTGCCAGCAGCGGGGGGCACGAGCAGTACTTC

j_gene: TRBJ1-4
abundance: .
v_gene: TRBV7-2
d_gene: .
CDR3aa: CASSPRSGSLNEKLFF
CDR3nt: TGTGCCAGCAGCCCCCGGTCCGGGTCCTTGAATGAAAAACTGTTTTTT

j_gene: TRBJ1-5
abundance: .
v_gene: TRBV7-8
d_gene: TRBD1
CDR3aa: CASSADRGRDQPQHF
CDR3nt: TGTGCCAGCAGCGCAGACAGGGGGCGGGATCAGCCCCAGCATTTT

j_gene: TRBJ2-3
abundance: .
v_gene: TRBV7-9
d_gene: .
CDR3aa: CASSLDFSTDTQYF
CDR3nt: TGTGCCAGCAGCTTAGACTTTAGCACAGATACGCAGTATTTT

j_gene: TRBJ2-5
abundance: once
v_gene: TRBV7-7
d_gene: TRBD2
CDR3aa: CASSPTSGETQYF
CDR3nt: TGTGCCAGCAGTCCGACTAGCGGGGAGACCCAGTACTTC

j_gene: TRBJ1-6
abundance: .
v_gene: TRBV11-2
d_gene: TRBD1
CDR3aa: CASSGTGGGSPLHF
CDR3nt: TGTGCCAGCAGCGGAACAGGGGGTGGATCACCCCTCCACTTT

j_gene: TRBJ2-1
abundance: .
v_gene: TRBV15
d_gene: .
CDR3aa: CATSRDTGGYNEQFF
CDR3nt: TGTGCCACCAGCAGAGACACCGGGGGCTACAATGAGCAGTTCTTC

j_gene: TRBJ2-7
abundance: few
v_gene: TRBV3-1/TRBV3-2
d_gene: .
CDR3aa: CASSPTGRYYEQYF
CDR3nt: TGTGCCAGCAGCCCCACAGGTAGATACTACGAGCAGTACTTC

j_gene: TRBJ1-6
abundance: .
v_gene: TRBV27
d_gene: .
CDR3aa: CASSFGGGISPLHF
CDR3nt: TGTGCCAGCAGTTTTGGTGGCGGGATTTCACCCCTCCACTTT

j_gene: TRBJ2-1
abundance: .
v_gene: TRBV3-1/TRBV3-2
d_gene: .
CDR3aa: CASTGTYEQFF
CDR3nt: TGTGCCAGCACCGGGACATATGAGCAGTTCTTC

j_gene: TRBJ2-7
abundance: .
v_gene: TRBV6-2/TRBV6-3
d_gene: TRBD2
CDR3aa: CASSFPGLPYEQYF
CDR3nt: TGTGCCAGCAGTTTCCCGGGACTACCCTACGAGCAGTACTTC

j_gene: TRBJ2-3
abundance: .
v_gene: TRBV19
d_gene: .
CDR3aa: CASSQAGSTDTQYF
CDR3nt: TGTGCCAGTAGTCAGGCGGGGAGCACAGATACGCAGTATTTT

j_gene: TRBJ2-3
abundance: .
v_gene: TRBV4-2
d_gene: .
CDR3aa: CASSQSPTGKDTQYF
CDR3nt: TGTGCCAGCAGCCAATCTCCTACGGGCAAAGATACGCAGTATTTT

j_gene: TRBJ1-1
abundance: .
v_gene: TRBV6-5
d_gene: .
CDR3aa: CASSRSRVGTEAFF
CDR3nt: TGTGCCAGCAGCCGCTCCAGGGTGGGCACTGAAGCTTTCTTT

j_gene: TRBJ2-7
abundance: .
v_gene: TRBV6-6
d_gene: TRBD2
CDR3aa: CASSYTSGGHSLQYF
CDR3nt: TGTGCCAGCAGTTACACTAGCGGGGGGCATTCACTCCAGTACTTC

j_gene: TRBJ1-5
abundance: .
v_gene: TRBV27
d_gene: TRBD1
CDR3aa: CASSPSPTGWGGQPQHF
CDR3nt: TGTGCCAGCAGTCCATCCCCGACAGGGTGGGGGGGACAGCCCCAGCATTTT

j_gene: TRBJ2-3
abundance: .
v_gene: TRBV30
d_gene: .
CDR3aa: CAWSLGGTDTQYF
CDR3nt: TGTGCCTGGAGTTTAGGGGGCACAGATACGCAGTATTTT

j_gene: TRBJ1-4
abundance: once
v_gene: TRBV3-1/TRBV3-2
d_gene: .
CDR3aa: CASSQQDRATNEKLFF
CDR3nt: TGTGCCAGCAGCCAACAGGACAGAGCAACTAATGAAAAACTGTTTTTT

j_gene: TRBJ1-6
abundance: few
v_gene: TRBV5-4
d_gene: .
CDR3aa: CASSLRFGGGSPLHF
CDR3nt: TGTGCCAGCAGCTTGAGGTTCGGGGGCGGTTCACCCCTCCACTTT

j_gene: TRBJ1-5
abundance: .
v_gene: TRBV30
d_gene: .
CDR3aa: CAWSKRKEPQHF
CDR3nt: TGTGCCTGGAGTAAACGGAAGGAGCCCCAGCATTTT

j_gene: TRBJ1-1
abundance: .
v_gene: TRBV5-1
d_gene: .
CDR3aa: CASSLQMNTEAFF
CDR3nt: TGCGCCAGCAGCTTACAAATGAACACTGAAGCTTTCTTT

j_gene: TRBJ2-7
abundance: .
v_gene: TRBV14
d_gene: .
CDR3aa: CASSLSIRDSYSYEQYF
CDR3nt: TGTGCCAGCAGCCTTTCTATCCGGGACTCTTACTCCTACGAGCAGTACTTC

j_gene: TRBJ2-1
abundance: .
v_gene: TRBV27
d_gene: TRBD1
CDR3aa: CASSYGDRDAHEQFF
CDR3nt: TGTGCCAGCAGCTATGGGGACAGGGATGCGCATGAGCAGTTCTTC

j_gene: TRBJ2-2
abundance: .
v_gene: TRBV3-1/TRBV3-2
d_gene: .
CDR3aa: CASSQGLVDTGELFF
CDR3nt: TGTGCCAGCAGCCAAGGACTGGTCGACACCGGGGAGCTGTTTTTT

j_gene: TRBJ2-7
abundance: once
v_gene: TRBV18
d_gene: TRBD1
CDR3aa: CASSPTGTGKGEQYF
CDR3nt: TGTGCCAGCTCACCTACCGGGACAGGGAAAGGGGAGCAGTACTTC

j_gene: TRBJ1-5
abundance: .
v_gene: TRBV27
d_gene: TRBD1
CDR3aa: CASSLTGGNQPQHF
CDR3nt: TGTGCCAGCAGCCTGACAGGGGGCAATCAGCCCCAGCATTTT

j_gene: TRBJ1-1
abundance: .
v_gene: TRBV29-1
d_gene: .
CDR3aa: CSVVGKMGSTEAFF
CDR3nt: TGCAGCGTTGTAGGGAAGATGGGAAGCACTGAAGCTTTCTTT

j_gene: TRBJ2-3
abundance: .
v_gene: TRBV7-3
d_gene: .
CDR3aa: CASSLTLSTDTQYF
CDR3nt: TGTGCCAGCAGCTTAACATTGAGCACAGATACGCAGTATTTT

j_gene: TRBJ2-1
abundance: .
v_gene: TRBV15
d_gene: .
CDR3aa: CATSRRRDHEQFF
CDR3nt: TGTGCCACCAGCAGAAGAAGGGACCACGAGCAGTTCTTC

j_gene: TRBJ2-5
abundance: .
v_gene: TRBV4-2
d_gene: .
CDR3aa: CASRRGAQPQETQYF
CDR3nt: TGTGCCAGCAGGAGGGGGGCCCAACCCCAAGAGACCCAGTACTTC

j_gene: TRBJ2-1
abundance: few
v_gene: TRBV4-1
d_gene: .
CDR3aa: CASSPLRGSYNEQFF
CDR3nt: TGCGCCAGCAGCCCCCTTCGCGGTTCCTACAATGAGCAGTTCTTC

j_gene: TRBJ1-1
abundance: once
v_gene: TRBV6-6
d_gene: .
CDR3aa: CASRAVTLNTEAFF
CDR3nt: TGTGCCAGCAGAGCAGTAACTTTGAACACTGAAGCTTTCTTT